This T cell receptor beta chain was captured by sequencing in a study of blood T cell repertoires in COVID-19. At the level of the study: Researchers got acute and convalescent COVID-19 samples from the United States, Italy and Spain.

Data came from immunoSEQ multiplex PCR; TCRdb stores just in-frame clones and leaves some out. The repertoire holds approximately 310,000 clones, with approximately 83% as singletons. Cohort assignment relied on participant-reported clinical history. This CDR3 region has 12 residues. With V trimmed by 5 bases and J by 8 bases, 4 bases remained unmatched. Germline CDR1 and CDR2: MNHEY and SVGEGT. The sequencing input was PBMCs or T cells enriched from blood (not recorded which). The chain links TRBV6-2 or TRBV6-3 to TRBJ2-3, with 7 bases aligning to TRBD1. This receptor was obtained from a man younger than 40 who had recovered from COVID-19. The CDR3 reads CASSPTGSTQYF. CDR3 nucleotide sequence: TGTGCCAGCAGTCCGACAGGGAGTACGCAGTATTTT.